This TCR beta chain was found in a study of T cells in Graves' hyperthyroidism and ophthalmopathy. Study observations and caveats: In blood, most of the thyroid clonotypes expanded above 0.001 were also present. A model of 13 V-J pairs discriminated ophthalmopathy from stable hyperthyroidism.

CDR1 is SQVTM, CDR2 ANQGSEA, per germline. The CDR3 contains 16 residues. The junction had 12 bases not matched to a gene; V was cut back by 5 bases and J by 1 base. RNA transcripts served as the template for amplifying TCR beta CDR3 regions. The TCR CDR3 first-round RT-PCR relied on the HTBI primer set. Via MiXCR, TCRdb re-called the multiplex PCR reads, giving one row per CDR3 protein. The table includes 480,000 or so distinct CDR3 sequences, 46% detected once. Only one count was recorded for this clonotype. Its specificity is not known. The sequencing input was peripheral blood or thyroid tissue (not recorded which). The V gene is TRBV29-1, the J gene TRBJ1-1; 8 nucleotides agree with TRBD1. The sequence was obtained from an adult woman with Graves' disease, either hyperthyroidism or ophthalmopathy (not recorded which). In DNA form, the CDR3 reads TGCAGCGTTAAGGTATTTGACAGGGGCGGGAACACTGAAGCTTTCTTT. This encodes CSVKVFDRGGNTEAFF. The variable domain in full, with the rest retrieved from reference TRBV29-1 and TRBJ1-1, is SAVISQKPSRDICQRGTSLTIQCQVDSQVTMMFWYRQQPGQSLTLIATANQGSEATYESGFVIDKFPISRPNLTFSTLTVSNMSPEDSSIYLCSVKVFDRGGNTEAFFGQGTRLTVV.